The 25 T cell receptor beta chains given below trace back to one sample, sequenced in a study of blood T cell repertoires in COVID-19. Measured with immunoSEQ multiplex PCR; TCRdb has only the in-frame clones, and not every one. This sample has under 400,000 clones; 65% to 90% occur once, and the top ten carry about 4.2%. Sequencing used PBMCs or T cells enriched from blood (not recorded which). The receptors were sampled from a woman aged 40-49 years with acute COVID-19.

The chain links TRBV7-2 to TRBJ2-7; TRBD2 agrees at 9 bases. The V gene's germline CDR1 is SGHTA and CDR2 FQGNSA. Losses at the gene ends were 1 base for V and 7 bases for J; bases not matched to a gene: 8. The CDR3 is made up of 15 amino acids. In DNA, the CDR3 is TGTGCCAGCAGCTTAGAGTCTAGCGGGGTGCTGGAGCAGTACTTC. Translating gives CASSLESSGVLEQYF.

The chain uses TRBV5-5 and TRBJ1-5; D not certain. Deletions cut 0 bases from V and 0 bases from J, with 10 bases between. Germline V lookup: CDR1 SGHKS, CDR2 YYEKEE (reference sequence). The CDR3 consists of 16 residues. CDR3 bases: TGTGCCAGCAGCTTGGATGTAATTTATAGCAATCAGCCCCAGCATTTT. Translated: CASSLDVIYSNQPQHF.

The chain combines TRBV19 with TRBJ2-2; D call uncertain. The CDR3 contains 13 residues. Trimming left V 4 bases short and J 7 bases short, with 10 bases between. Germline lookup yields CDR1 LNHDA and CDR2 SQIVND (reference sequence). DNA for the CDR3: TGTGCCAGTAGTAAATTTCGAGGCGGGGAGCTGTTTTTT. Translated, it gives CASSKFRGGELFF.

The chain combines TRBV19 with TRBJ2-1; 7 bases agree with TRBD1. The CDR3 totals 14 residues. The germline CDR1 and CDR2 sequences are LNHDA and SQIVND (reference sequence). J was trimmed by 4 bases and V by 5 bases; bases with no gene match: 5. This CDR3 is CASSLRDSYNEQFF. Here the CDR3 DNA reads TGTGCCAGTAGTCTCCGGGACAGTTACAATGAGCAGTTCTTC.

CDR3 in amino acids: CASSLQIGELFF. DNA of the CDR3: TGTGCCAGCAGTCTCCAGATCGGGGAGCTGTTTTTT. V and J are TRBV12-3 or TRBV12-4 and TRBJ2-2; no definite D call. The CDR3 contains 12 residues. The germline V and J ends were trimmed by 5 bases and 7 bases, with 8 bases remaining between them.

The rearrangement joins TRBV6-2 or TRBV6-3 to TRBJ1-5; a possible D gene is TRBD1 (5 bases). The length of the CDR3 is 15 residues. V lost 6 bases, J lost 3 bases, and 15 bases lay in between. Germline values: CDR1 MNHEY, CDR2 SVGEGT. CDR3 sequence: CASSLFAGFNQPQHF. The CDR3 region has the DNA TGTGCCAGCAGCCTTTTCGCAGGGTTCAATCAGCCCCAGCATTTT.

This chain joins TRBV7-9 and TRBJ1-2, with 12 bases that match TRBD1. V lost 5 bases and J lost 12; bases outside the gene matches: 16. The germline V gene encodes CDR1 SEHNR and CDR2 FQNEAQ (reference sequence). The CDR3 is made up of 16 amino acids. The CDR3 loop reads CASSPLGLKGTGGHTF. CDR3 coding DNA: TGTGCCAGCAGCCCACTGGGGTTAAAGGGGACAGGGGGCCACACCTTC.

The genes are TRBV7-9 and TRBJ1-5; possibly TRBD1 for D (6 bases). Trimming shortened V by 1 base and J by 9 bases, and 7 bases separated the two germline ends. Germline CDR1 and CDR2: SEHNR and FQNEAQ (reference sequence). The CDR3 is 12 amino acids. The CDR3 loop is CASSLEGGPQHF. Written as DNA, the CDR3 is TGTGCCAGCAGCTTAGAAGGGGGGCCCCAGCATTTT.

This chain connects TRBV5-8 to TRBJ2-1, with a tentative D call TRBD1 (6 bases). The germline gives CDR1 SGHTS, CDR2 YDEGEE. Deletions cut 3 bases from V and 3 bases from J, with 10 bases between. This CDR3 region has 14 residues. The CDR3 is CASSWDTFYNEQFF. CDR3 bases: TGTGCCAGCAGCTGGGACACATTCTACAATGAGCAGTTCTTC.

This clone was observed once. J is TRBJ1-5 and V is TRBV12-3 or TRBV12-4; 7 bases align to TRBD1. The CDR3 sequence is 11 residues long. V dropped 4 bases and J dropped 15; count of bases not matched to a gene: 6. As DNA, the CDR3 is TGTGCCAGCAGTTCAGGGGGGTCCCGGCATTTT. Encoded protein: CASSSGGSRHF.

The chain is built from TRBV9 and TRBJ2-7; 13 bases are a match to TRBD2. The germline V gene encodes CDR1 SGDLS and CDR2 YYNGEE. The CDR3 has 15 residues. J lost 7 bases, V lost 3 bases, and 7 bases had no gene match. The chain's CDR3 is CASSAGTSGMWEQYF. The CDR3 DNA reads TGTGCCAGCAGCGCCGGGACTAGCGGGATGTGGGAGCAGTACTTC.

The CDR3 protein is CASSRTSGGAFVSTGELFF. The CDR3 DNA sequence: TGTGCCAGCAGCCGGACTAGCGGGGGGGCCTTTGTGTCCACCGGGGAGCTGTTTTTT. The chain links TRBV14 to TRBJ2-2; 15 positions match TRBD2. The CDR3 runs to 19 residues. J gave up 4 bases and V 4 bases, and 10 bases lay outside the gene matches. The germline CDR1 and CDR2 sequences are SGHDN and FVKESK.

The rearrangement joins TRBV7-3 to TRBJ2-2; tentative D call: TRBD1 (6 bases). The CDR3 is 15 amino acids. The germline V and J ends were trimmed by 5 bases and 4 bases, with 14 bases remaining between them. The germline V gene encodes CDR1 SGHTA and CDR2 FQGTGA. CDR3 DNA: TGTGCCAGCAGCGGGGGCCCCGCAGGCACCGGGGAGCTGTTTTTT. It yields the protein CASSGGPAGTGELFF.

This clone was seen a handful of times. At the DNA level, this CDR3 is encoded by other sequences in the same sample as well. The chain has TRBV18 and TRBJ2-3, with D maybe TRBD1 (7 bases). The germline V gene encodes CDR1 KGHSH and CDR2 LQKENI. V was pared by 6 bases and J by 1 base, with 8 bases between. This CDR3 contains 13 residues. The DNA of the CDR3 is TGTGCCAGCTCCAGGGGGGGCACAGATACGCAGTATTTT. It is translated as CASSRGGTDTQYF. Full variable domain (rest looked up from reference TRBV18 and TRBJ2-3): NAGVMQNPRHLVRRRGQEARLRCSPMKGHSHVYWYRQLPEEGLKFMVYLQKENIIDESGMPKERFSAEFPKEGPSILRIQQVVRGDSAAYFCASSRGGTDTQYFGPGTRLTVL.

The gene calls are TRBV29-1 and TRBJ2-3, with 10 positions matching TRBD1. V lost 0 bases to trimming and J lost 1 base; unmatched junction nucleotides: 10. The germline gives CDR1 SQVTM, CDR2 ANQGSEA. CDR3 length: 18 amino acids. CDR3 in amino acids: CSVEDLLGGTGGTDTQYF. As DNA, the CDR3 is TGCAGCGTTGAAGATCTGCTAGGGGGGACAGGGGGCACAGATACGCAGTATTTT.

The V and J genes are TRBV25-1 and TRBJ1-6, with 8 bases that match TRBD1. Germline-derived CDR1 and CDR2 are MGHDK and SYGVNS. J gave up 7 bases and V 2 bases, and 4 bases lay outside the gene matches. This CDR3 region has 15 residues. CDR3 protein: CASSEVRGQNSPLHF. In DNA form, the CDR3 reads TGTGCCAGCAGTGAAGTCAGGGGGCAAAATTCACCCCTCCACTTT.

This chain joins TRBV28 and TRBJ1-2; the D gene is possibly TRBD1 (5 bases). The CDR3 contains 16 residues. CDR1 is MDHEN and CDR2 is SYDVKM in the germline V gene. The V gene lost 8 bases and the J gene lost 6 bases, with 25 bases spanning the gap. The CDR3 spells CASGNLGRGSQDGYTF. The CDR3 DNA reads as TGTGCCAGCGGCAATCTCGGACGGGGGTCTCAGGATGGCTACACCTTC.

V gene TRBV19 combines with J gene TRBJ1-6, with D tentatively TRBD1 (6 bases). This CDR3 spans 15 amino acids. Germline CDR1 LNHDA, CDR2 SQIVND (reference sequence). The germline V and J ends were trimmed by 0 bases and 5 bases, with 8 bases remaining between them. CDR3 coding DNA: TGTGCCAGTAGTATAGATCCAGGGGATAATTCACCCCTCCACTTT. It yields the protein CASSIDPGDNSPLHF.

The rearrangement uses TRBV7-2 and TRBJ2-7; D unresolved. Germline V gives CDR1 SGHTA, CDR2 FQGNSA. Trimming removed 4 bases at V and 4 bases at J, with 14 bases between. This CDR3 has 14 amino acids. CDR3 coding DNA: TGTGCCAGCAGCTCCTATCCGACGGGTTACGAGCAGTACTTC. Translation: CASSSYPTGYEQYF.

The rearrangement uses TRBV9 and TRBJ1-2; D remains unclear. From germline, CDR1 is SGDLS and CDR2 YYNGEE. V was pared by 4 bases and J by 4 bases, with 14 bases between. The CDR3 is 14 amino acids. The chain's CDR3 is CASSPTEGSYGYTF. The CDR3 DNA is TGTGCCAGCAGCCCTACCGAGGGCAGCTATGGCTACACCTTC.

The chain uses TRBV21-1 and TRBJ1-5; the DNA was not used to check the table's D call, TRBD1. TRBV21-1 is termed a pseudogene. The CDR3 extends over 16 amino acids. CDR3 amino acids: CASTLDRGDSNQPQHF. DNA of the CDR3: TGTGCCAGCACCTTAGACAGGGGAGATAGCAATCAGCCCCAGCATTTT.

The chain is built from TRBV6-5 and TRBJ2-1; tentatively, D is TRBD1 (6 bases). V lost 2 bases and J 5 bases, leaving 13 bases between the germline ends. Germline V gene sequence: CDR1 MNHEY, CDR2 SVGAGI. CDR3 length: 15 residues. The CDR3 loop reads CASSYGGGQHNEQFF. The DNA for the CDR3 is TGTGCCAGCAGTTACGGGGGCGGGCAACACAATGAGCAGTTCTTC.

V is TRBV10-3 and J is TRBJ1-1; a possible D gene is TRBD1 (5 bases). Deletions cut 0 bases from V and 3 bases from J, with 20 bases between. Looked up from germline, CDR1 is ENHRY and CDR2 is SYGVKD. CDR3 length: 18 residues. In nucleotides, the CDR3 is TGTGCCATCAGTGAGTCCCTGGGCAGGGTGTTAGGTTACACTGAAGCTTTCTTT. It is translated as CAISESLGRVLGYTEAFF.

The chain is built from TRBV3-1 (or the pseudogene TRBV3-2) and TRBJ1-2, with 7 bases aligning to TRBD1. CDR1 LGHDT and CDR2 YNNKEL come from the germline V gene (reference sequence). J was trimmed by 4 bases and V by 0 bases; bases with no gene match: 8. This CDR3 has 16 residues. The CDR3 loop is CASSQDLAGGLYGYTF. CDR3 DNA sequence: TGTGCCAGCAGCCAAGATTTGGCAGGGGGTCTCTATGGCTACACCTTC.

The CDR3 bases are TGTGCCAGCAGCTTACTAGCGGGAACTTTGCCGTTCTTC. As protein: CASSLLAGTLPFF. The rearrangement uses TRBV11-2 and TRBJ2-1; 9 bases are shared with TRBD2. CDR3 length: 13 residues. Germline CDR1 is SGHAT and CDR2 is FQNNGV. J gave up 15 bases and V 2 bases, and 8 bases lay outside the gene matches.